This record concerns one T cell receptor beta chain sequence. Sequencing was performed with immunoSEQ multiplex PCR; in TCRdb, only in-frame clones are kept and a portion is missing. The sample has nearly 350,000 clones; roughly 87% are singletons. The data stem from a study of blood T cell repertoires in COVID-19. Categorization into cohorts depended on clinical history that participants reported. The recovered donors of Cohort 3 showed two negative PCRs, clearance, or symptom resolution. V dropped 4 bases and J dropped 4 bases, with 10 bases sitting between them. Germline CDR1 MDHEN, CDR2 SYDVKM. The CDR3 sequence is 13 residues long.

The genes are TRBV28 and TRBJ1-2; D unresolved. The specimen was PBMCs or T cells enriched from blood (not recorded which). The clonotype was recovered from a woman younger than 45 who had recovered from COVID-19. The CDR3 loop is CASSSYRSYGYTF. CDR3 in DNA: TGTGCCAGCAGTTCTTACAGAAGCTATGGCTACACCTTC.